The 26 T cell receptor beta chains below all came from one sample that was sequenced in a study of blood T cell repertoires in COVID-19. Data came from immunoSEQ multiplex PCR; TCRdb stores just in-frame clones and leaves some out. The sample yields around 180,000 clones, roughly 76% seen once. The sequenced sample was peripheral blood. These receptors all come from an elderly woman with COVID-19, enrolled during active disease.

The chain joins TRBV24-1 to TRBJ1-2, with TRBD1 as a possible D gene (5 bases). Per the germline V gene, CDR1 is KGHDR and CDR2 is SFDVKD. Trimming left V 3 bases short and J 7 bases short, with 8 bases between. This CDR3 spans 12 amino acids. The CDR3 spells CATSDIGGGYTF. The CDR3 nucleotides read TGTGCCACCAGTGATATCGGGGGTGGCTACACCTTC.

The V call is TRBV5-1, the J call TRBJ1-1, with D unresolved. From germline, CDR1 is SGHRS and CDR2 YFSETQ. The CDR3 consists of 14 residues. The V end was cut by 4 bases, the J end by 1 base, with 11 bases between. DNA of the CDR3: TGCGCCAGCAGCCCGCCTCGAGGGAACACTGAAGCTTTCTTT. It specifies CASSPPRGNTEAFF.

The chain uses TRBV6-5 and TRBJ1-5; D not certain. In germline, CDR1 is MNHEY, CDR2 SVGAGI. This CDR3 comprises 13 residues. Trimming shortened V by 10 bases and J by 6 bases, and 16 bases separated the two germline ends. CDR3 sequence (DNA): TGTGCCACCGCGGGGAGGGAAAGTCAGCCCCAGCATTTT. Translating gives CATAGRESQPQHF.

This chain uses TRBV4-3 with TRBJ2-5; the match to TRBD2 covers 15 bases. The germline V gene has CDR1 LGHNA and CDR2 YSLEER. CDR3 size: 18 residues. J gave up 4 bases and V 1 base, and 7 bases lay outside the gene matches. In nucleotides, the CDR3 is TGCGCCAGCAGCCAAGCTTATCCGGGACTAGCGGGGGGAGAGACCCAGTACTTC. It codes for CASSQAYPGLAGGETQYF.

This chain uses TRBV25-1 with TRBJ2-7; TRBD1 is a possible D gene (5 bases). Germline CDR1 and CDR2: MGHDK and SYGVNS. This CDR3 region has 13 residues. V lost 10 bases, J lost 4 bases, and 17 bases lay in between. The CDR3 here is CATTPDDSYEQYF. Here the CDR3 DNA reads TGTGCCACTACTCCCGATGACAGTTACGAGCAGTACTTC.

This CDR3 is CASSPRSGALNQPQHF. CDR3 sequence (DNA): TGTGCCAGCAGCCCCCGTAGTGGGGCTCTCAATCAGCCCCAGCATTTT. V usage is TRBV7-2 and J usage is TRBJ1-5; D may be TRBD1 (5 bases). There are 16 residues in the CDR3. CDR1 is SGHTA and CDR2 is FQGNSA in the germline V gene. V was cut by 5 bases and J by 3 bases, with 17 bases left in between.

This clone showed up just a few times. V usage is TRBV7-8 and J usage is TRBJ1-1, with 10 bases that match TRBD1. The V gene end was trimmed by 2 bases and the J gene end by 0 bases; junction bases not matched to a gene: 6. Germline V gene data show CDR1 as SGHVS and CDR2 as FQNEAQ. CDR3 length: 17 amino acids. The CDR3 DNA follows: TGTGCCAGCAGCTTAAGGGGGACAGGGGATTTGAACACTGAAGCTTTCTTT. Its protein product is CASSLRGTGDLNTEAFF.

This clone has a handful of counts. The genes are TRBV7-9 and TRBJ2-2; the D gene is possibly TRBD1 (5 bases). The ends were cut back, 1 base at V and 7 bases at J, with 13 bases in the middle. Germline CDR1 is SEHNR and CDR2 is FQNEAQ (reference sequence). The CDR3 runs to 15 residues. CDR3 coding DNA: TGTGCCAGCAGCTTAGACGGCAGGGCAAACGGGGAGCTGTTTTTT. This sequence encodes CASSLDGRANGELFF.

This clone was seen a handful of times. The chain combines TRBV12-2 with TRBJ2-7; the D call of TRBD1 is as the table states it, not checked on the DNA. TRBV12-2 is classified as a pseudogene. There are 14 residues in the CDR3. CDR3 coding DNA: TGTGCAAGTCGCTTGCAGGTGGCAGGATACGAGCAGTACTTC. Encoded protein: CASRLQVAGYEQYF.

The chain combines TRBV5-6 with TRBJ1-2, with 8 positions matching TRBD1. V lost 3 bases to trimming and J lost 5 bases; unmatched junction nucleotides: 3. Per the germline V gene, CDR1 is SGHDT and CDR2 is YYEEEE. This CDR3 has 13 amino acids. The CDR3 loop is CASSWGQDYGYTF. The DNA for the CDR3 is TGTGCCAGCAGCTGGGGACAGGATTATGGCTACACCTTC.

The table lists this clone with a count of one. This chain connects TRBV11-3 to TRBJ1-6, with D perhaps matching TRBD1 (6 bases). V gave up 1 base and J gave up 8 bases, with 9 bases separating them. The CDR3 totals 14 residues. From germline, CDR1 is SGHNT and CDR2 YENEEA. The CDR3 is CASSLAQGDSPLHF. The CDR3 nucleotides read TGTGCCAGCAGCTTAGCACAGGGAGATTCACCCCTCCACTTT.

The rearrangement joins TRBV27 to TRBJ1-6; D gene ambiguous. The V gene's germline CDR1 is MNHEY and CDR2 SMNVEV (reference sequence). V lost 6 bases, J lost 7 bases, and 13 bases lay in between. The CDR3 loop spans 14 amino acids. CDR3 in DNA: TGTGCCAGCAGATTTAGCAATCCGAATTCACCCCTCCACTTT. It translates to CASRFSNPNSPLHF.

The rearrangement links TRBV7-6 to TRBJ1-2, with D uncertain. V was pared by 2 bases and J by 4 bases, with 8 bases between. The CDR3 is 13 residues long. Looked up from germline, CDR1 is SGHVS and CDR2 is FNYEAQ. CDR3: CASSLYRFYGYTF. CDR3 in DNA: TGTGCCAGCAGCTTATACAGATTCTATGGCTACACCTTC.

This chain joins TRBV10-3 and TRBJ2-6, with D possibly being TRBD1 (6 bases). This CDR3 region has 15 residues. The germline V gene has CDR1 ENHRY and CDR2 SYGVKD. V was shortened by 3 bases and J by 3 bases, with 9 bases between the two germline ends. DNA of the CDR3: TGTGCCATCAGTGATACAGGGATTGGGGCCAACGTCCTGACTTTC. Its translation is CAISDTGIGANVLTF.

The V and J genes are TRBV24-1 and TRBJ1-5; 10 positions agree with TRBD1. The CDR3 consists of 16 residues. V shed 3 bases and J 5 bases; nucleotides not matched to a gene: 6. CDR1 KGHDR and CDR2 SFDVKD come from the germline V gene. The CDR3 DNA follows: TGTGCCACCAGTGATCCTAAGACAGGGGGCTATCAGCCCCAGCATTTT. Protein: CATSDPKTGGYQPQHF.

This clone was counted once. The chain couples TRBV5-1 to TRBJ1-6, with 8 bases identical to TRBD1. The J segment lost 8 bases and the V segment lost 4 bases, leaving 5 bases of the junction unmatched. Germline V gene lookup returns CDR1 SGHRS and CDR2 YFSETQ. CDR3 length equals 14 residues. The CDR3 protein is CASSLRTGYSPLHF. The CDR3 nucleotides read TGCGCCAGCAGCCTCCGGACAGGGTATTCACCCCTCCACTTT.

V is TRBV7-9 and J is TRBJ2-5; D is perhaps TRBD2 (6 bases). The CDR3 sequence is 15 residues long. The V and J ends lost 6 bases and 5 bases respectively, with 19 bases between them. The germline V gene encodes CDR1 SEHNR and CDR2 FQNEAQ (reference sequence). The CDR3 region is CASRTVVGGEETQYF. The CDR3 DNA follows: TGTGCCAGCAGGACTGTAGTCGGGGGAGAGGAGACCCAGTACTTC.

This CDR3 reads CASSLRQGYGYTF. The CDR3 DNA follows: TGTGCCAGCTCCCTCCGGCAGGGCTATGGCTACACCTTC. The rearrangement uses TRBV3-1 (or the pseudogene TRBV3-2) and TRBJ1-2, with a tentative D call TRBD1 (5 bases). The V gene lost 8 bases and the J gene lost 4 bases, with 14 bases spanning the gap. CDR1 LGHDT and CDR2 YNNKEL come from the germline V gene (reference sequence). This CDR3 spans 13 amino acids.

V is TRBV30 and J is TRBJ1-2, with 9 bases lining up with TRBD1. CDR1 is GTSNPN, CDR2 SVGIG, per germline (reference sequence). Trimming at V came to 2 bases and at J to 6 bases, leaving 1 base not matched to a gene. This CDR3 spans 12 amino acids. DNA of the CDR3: TGTGCCTGGAGTACAGGGGGCCATGGCTACACCTTC. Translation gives CAWSTGGHGYTF.

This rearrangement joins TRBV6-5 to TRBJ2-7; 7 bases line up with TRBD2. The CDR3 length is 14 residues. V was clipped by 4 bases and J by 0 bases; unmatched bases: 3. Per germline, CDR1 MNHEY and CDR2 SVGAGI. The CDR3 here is CASSWRESSYEQYF. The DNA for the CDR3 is TGTGCCAGCAGTTGGCGGGAGAGCTCCTACGAGCAGTACTTC.

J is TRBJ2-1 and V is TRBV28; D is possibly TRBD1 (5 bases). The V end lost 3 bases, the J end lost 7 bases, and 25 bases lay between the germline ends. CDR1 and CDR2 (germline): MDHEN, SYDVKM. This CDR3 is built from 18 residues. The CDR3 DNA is TGTGCCAGCAGTTTTAACCCTACCACGACAGTGGGGATGAATGAGCAGTTCTTC. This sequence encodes CASSFNPTTTVGMNEQFF. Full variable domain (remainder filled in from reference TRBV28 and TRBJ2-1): DVKVTQSSRYLVKRTGEKVFLECVQDMDHENMFWYRQDPGLGLRLIYFSYDVKMKEKGDIPEGYSVSREKKERFSLILESASTNQTSMYLCASSFNPTTTVGMNEQFFGPGTRLTVL.

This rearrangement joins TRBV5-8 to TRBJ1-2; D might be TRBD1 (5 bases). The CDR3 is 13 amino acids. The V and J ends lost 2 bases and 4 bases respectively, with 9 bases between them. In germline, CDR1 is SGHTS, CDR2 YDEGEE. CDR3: CASSFQGGYGYTF. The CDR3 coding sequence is TGTGCCAGCAGCTTCCAGGGAGGCTATGGCTACACCTTC.

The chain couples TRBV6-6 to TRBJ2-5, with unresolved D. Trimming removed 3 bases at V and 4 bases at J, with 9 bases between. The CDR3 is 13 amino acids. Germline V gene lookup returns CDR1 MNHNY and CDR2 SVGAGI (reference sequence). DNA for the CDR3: TGTGCCAGCAGTTATTCCGGTGGAGAGACCCAGTACTTC. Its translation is CASSYSGGETQYF.

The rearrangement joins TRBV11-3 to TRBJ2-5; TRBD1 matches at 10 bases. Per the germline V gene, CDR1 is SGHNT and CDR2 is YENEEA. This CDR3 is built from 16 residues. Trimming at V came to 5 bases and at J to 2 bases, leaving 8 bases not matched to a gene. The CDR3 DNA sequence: TGTGCCAGCAGCACTCGACAGGGGGCTTGGCAAGAGACCCAGTACTTC. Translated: CASSTRQGAWQETQYF.

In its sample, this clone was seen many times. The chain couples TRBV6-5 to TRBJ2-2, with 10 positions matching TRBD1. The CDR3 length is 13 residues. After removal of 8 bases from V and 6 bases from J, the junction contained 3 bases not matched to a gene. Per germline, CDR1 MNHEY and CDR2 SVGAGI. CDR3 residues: CASGDRGAGELFF. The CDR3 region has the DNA TGTGCCAGCGGGGACAGGGGTGCCGGGGAGCTGTTTTTT.

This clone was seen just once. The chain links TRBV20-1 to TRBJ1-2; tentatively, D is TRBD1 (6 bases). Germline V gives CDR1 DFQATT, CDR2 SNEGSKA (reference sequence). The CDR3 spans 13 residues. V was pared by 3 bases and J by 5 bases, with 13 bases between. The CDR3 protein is CSASKGTRYGYTF. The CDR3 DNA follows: TGCAGTGCTAGTAAAGGGACACGGTATGGCTACACCTTC.